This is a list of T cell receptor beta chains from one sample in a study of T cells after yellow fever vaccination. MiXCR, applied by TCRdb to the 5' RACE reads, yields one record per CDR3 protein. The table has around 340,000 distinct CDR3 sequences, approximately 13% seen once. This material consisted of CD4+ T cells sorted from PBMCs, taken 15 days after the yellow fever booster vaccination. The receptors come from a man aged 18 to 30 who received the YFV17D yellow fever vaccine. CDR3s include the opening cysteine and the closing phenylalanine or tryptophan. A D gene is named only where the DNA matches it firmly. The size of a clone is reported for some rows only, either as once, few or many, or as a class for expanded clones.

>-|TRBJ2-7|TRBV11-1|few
TGTGCCAGCAGTCAGACAGAAAGCTCCTACGAGCAGTACTTC
CASSQTESSYEQYF
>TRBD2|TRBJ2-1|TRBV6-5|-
TGTGCCAGCAGTTACCTGACTAGCGGGGGCGATGAGCAGTTCTTC
CASSYLTSGGDEQFF
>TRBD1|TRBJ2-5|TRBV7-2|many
TGTGCCAGCAGCTTAGACAGGGGGACCGGAGAGACCCAGTACTTC
CASSLDRGTGETQYF
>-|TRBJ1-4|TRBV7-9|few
TGTGCCAGCAGCTTAATGTCTTTCGCAGGGTTGAGGACTAATGAAAAACTGTTTTTT
CASSLMSFAGLRTNEKLFF
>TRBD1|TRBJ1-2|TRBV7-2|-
TGTGCCAGCAGCTCCCAGTCCGGACAGGGGGGCTATACCTTC
CASSSQSGQGGYTF
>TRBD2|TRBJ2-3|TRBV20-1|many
TGCAGTGCTAGCGGGGGGAGCACAGATACGCAGTATTTT
CSASGGSTDTQYF
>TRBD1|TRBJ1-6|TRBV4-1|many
TGCGCCAGCAGCCAAGCCGAACAGGGGGCCGAGAATTCACCCCTCCACTTT
CASSQAEQGAENSPLHF
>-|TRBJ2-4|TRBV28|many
TGTGCCAGCATCGAGGGGACGGGGAACATTCAGTACTTC
CASIEGTGNIQYF
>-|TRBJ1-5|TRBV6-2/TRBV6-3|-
TGTGCCAGCAGAGGGGGGGCAGGTCAGCCCCAGCATTTT
CASRGGAGQPQHF
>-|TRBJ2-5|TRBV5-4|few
TGTGCCAGCAGCTTGGCAGGGGTGCGGAAAGAGACCCAGTACTTC
CASSLAGVRKETQYF
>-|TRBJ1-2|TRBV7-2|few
TGTGCCAGCAGCTTCTCCGTTCCTTACACCTTC
CASSFSVPYTF
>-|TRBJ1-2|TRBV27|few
TGTGCCAGCAGTTTATCGGTGGGGAACTATGGCTACACCTTC
CASSLSVGNYGYTF
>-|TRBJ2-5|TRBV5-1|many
TGCGCCAGCAGCTTGGACCCTACTCAAGAGACCCAGTACTTC
CASSLDPTQETQYF
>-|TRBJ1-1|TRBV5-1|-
TGCGCCAGCAGCTTGCGGGAAGGTGAAGCTTTCTTT
CASSLREGEAFF
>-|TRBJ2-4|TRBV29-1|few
TGCAGCGTTGCACCGGGGGATATGAACATTCAGTACTTC
CSVAPGDMNIQYF
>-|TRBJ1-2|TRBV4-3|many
TGCGCCAGCAGCCAAGAAGGGGGTCAGGGACGGTATGGCTACACCTTC
CASSQEGGQGRYGYTF
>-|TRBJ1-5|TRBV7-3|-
TGTGCCAGCAGCTTAACGTACAATCAGCCCCAGCATTTT
CASSLTYNQPQHF
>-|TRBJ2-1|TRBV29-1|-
TGCAGCCCCGCCCGAGGGCCTGAGCAGTTCTTC
CSPARGPEQFF
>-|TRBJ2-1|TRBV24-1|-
TGTGCCACCAGTACGCCGGGGGAGACAAATGAGCAGTTCTTC
CATSTPGETNEQFF
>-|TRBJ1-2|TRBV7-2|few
TGTGCCAGCAGCTTAGCAGGGACCTTAGACTATGGCTACACCTTC
CASSLAGTLDYGYTF
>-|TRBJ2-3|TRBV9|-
TGTGCCAGCAGCGTAGAGGTGAAACCAGATACGCAGTATTTT
CASSVEVKPDTQYF
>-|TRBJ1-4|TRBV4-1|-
TGCGCCAGCAGCCAAGAGCTAATACGGGGGAGAAATGAAAAACTGTTTTTT
CASSQELIRGRNEKLFF
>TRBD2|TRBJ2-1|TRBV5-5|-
TGTGCCAGCAGACACTACACCCTAGCGGGATCCTACAATGAGCAGTTCTTC
CASRHYTLAGSYNEQFF
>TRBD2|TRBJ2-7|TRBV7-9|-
TGTGCCAGCAGCGCTCGTACTAGCGGCGGCTCCTACGAGCAGTACTTC
CASSARTSGGSYEQYF
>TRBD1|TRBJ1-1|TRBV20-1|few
TGCAGTGCTCCGGGACAGGGGGGTACTGAAGCTTTCTTT
CSAPGQGGTEAFF
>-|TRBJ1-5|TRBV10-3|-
TGTGCCATCAGCCCCCTTGACGGTCAGCCCCAGCATTTT
CAISPLDGQPQHF
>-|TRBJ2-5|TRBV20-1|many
TGCAGTGCTGGGGTTCCGGGGAAGGGGGAGACCCAGTACTTC
CSAGVPGKGETQYF
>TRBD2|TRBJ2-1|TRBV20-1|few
TGCAGTGCTCGGGCGGGGGATTTCTACAATGAGCAGTTCTTC
CSARAGDFYNEQFF
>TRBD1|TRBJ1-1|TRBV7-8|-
TGTGCCAGCAGCTCGCAGACAGGGGGAACCACTGAAGCTTTCTTT
CASSSQTGGTTEAFF
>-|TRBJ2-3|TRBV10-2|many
TGCGCCAGCAGCGGGGGCCTGGTTGATACGCAGTATTTT
CASSGGLVDTQYF
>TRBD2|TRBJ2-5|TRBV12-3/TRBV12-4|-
TGTGCCAGCGGTGCGACTAGCGGAGAGACCCAGTACTTC
CASGATSGETQYF
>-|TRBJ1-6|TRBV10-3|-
TGTGCCATCAGTGAGAATCTGAGTAATTCACCCCTCCACTTT
CAISENLSNSPLHF
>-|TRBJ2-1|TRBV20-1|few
TGCAGTGCTAGAGATGGGGGACCCTGGGGACACAATGAGCAGTTCTTC
CSARDGGPWGHNEQFF
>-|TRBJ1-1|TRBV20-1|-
TGCAGTGCTAGAGCAGGAGTGAACACTGAAGCTTTCTTT
CSARAGVNTEAFF
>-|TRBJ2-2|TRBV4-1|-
TGCGCCAGCAGCTCATCTACTAATCTGAACACCGGGGAGCTGTTTTTT
CASSSSTNLNTGELFF